The clone carrying this T cell receptor beta chain was counted only a few times. What it binds is unknown. Time point of the sample: patch test 1, 2 weeks after DPC sensitization. Treatment here: therapeutic diphenylcyclopropenone sensitization with weekly scalp DPC. This specimen belongs to a study of human T cells and chemical hapten exposure. The V end was cut by 5 bases, the J end by 3 bases, with 9 bases between. CDR1 and CDR2 from the germline V gene are SGHTA and FQGNSA. The CDR3 runs 13 residues. Using its own MiXCR run on the RACE reads, TCRdb lists one record per CDR3 protein. The data show 350,000 or so distinct CDR3 sequences, around 7% seen once. General study findings and limits: Alopecia in the donors means their immune response may deviate from healthy people's.

The clonotype was recovered from a woman younger than 30 with alopecia areata. Some clones in this sample may be carry-over from other donors' samples. The chain couples TRBV7-2 to TRBJ2-3; D unclear. The material was whole blood, obtained in connection with sensitization to the hapten diphenylcyclopropenone (DPC). The CDR3: CASSLTWTDTQYF. For the CDR3, the DNA is TGTGCCAGCAGCCTTACCTGGACAGATACGCAGTATTTT. The full variable domain, in which reference TRBV7-2 and TRBJ2-3 provide the parts outside the CDR3, is GAGVSQSPSNKVTEKGKDVELRCDPISGHTALYWYRQSLGQGLEFLIYFQGNSAPDKSGLPSDRFSAERTGGSVSTLTIQRTQQEDSAVYLCASSLTWTDTQYFGPGTRLTVL.